This TCR beta chain was observed in a study of response to subunit inactivated influenza vaccine. The J segment lost 12 bases and the V segment lost 6 bases, leaving 9 bases of the junction unmatched. Per the germline V gene, CDR1 is MNHEY and CDR2 is SMNVEV (reference sequence). This CDR3 has 12 residues. This clonotype has more than one count but fewer than ten. TCRdb independently ran MiXCR on the RT-PCR reads; one entry per CDR3 protein. The data show more than 550,000 distinct CDR3 sequences, roughly 12% seen once. This same sample was also part of a study on T cells expressing NK-cell markers. That study adds: With UMIs, 5'RACE template switching was used to make TCR beta cDNA. TCR beta repertoires came from sorted CD3+CD56+NKG2C+, CD3+CD56+NKG2C- and CD3+CD56-NKG2C+ T cells. Seven HCMV-seropositive donors and one seronegative donor made up the eight sequenced donors. Of CD8+ T cells, 1.0-7.0% belonged to dominant NKG2C+ clonotypes in several donors.

This sequence originates from a man between 50 and 59 years old who received an inactivated influenza vaccine. The rearrangement links TRBV27 to TRBJ2-7, with 9 bases identical to TRBD1. This specimen consisted of PBMCs from blood, obtained on the day of vaccination. The CDR3 is CASSSRTGDPYF. The CDR3 DNA reads TGTGCCAGCAGCTCTCGGACAGGGGATCCGTACTTC.